A single sample is the source of the 29 T cell receptor beta chains below, sequenced in a study of cytomegalovirus exposure and HLA in healthy donors. The PCR contained 60 Vbeta and 13 Jbeta primers. The method was immunoSEQ multiplex PCR; TCRdb's version includes in-frame clones alone and lacks a portion of them. The sample lists around 140,000 clones, 76% occurring once. Specimen: PBMCs. The origin of the receptors is a female donor in good health and CMV-seropositive.

CDR3 loop: CASSIQAGVLIDTQYF. In DNA form, the CDR3 reads TGTGCCAGCAGCATACAAGCGGGAGTTCTAATAGATACGCAGTATTTT. The chain joins TRBV7-2 to TRBJ2-3, with 8 bases fitting TRBD2. Germline values: CDR1 SGHTA, CDR2 FQGNSA. Trimming cost V 5 bases and J 5 bases; bases outside gene matches: 12. CDR3 length: 16 amino acids.

The chain joins TRBV14 to TRBJ2-1; a weak D match, TRBD1 (6 bases). The CDR3 runs to 11 residues. V gave up 1 base and J gave up 13 bases, with 8 bases separating them. CDR1 SGHDN and CDR2 FVKESK come from the germline V gene. The CDR3 region has the DNA TGTGCCAGCAGCCAAGGGGGGCCACAGTTCTTC. Protein sequence: CASSQGGPQFF.

V is TRBV4-1 and J is TRBJ2-7; 9 nucleotides align to TRBD1. The junction had 5 bases not matched to a gene; V was cut back by 1 base and J by 4 bases. The CDR3 is 15 residues long. Germline CDR1 reads MGHRA; CDR2 reads YSYEKL. CDR3 DNA sequence: TGCGCCAGCAGCCAAGCCGGGACAGGGATATACGAGCAGTACTTC. Translated: CASSQAGTGIYEQYF.

J is TRBJ1-5 and V is TRBV2, with unresolved D. Germline V gives CDR1 SNHLY, CDR2 FYNNEI. CDR3 size: 15 residues. The V gene lost 7 bases and the J gene lost 0 bases, with 13 bases spanning the gap. The CDR3 region has the DNA TGTGCCAGCATTCAGGAACTCTATAGCAATCAGCCCCAGCATTTT. Translation gives CASIQELYSNQPQHF.

This chain connects TRBV20-1 to TRBJ1-2; 8 nucleotides agree with TRBD1. This CDR3 is 11 amino acids long. Germline trimming cut 6 bases from V and 8 bases from J; bases unmatched to any gene: 5. The V gene's germline CDR1 is DFQATT and CDR2 SNEGSKA (reference sequence). Here the CDR3 reads CSAHRGGGYTF. The CDR3 DNA is TGCAGTGCCCACAGGGGGGGCGGCTACACCTTC.

V is TRBV29-1 and J is TRBJ2-2; D might be TRBD2 (6 bases). Trimming left V 4 bases short and J 7 bases short, with 10 bases between. In germline, CDR1 is SQVTM, CDR2 ANQGSEA. The CDR3 covers 12 residues. The CDR3 bases are TGCAGCGTTGGGTGGAGGGGCGGGGAGCTGTTTTTT. It specifies CSVGWRGGELFF.

This clone is a singleton in its sample. This chain joins TRBV27 and TRBJ1-2; D call uncertain. CDR1 is MNHEY, CDR2 SMNVEV, per germline (reference sequence). With 5 bases removed from V and 0 bases from J, the gap between germline ends came to 16 bases. The CDR3 extends over 16 amino acids. CDR3 nucleotides: TGTGCCAGCAGTCCCGGGAGGGCGCCGGCTAACTATGGCTACACCTTC. Its protein is CASSPGRAPANYGYTF.

The V gene is TRBV5-1, the J gene TRBJ2-3; TRBD2 agrees at 9 bases. The V segment lost 5 bases and the J segment 3 bases; nucleotides outside the gene matches: 7. The CDR3 runs 15 residues. Germline V gene sequence: CDR1 SGHRS, CDR2 YFSETQ. CDR3 amino acids: CASSIAGEITDTQYF. In DNA form, the CDR3 reads TGCGCCAGCAGTATAGCGGGAGAAATAACAGATACGCAGTATTTT.

To note about this clone: Lacking the conserved final phenylalanine or tryptophan, this CDR3 likely reflects a read error. The DNA is left out, because the CDR3 cannot be placed on it with certainty; the CDR3 is given as TCRdb lists it. The rearrangement links TRBV9 to TRBJ1-6; the table's D call, TRBD1, has no DNA check behind it. From its first to its last residue, the CDR3 has 12 amino acids. The germline gives CDR1 SGDLS, CDR2 YYNGEE. The CDR3 is CASSVESGQGRI.

This clone occurred once. The rearrangement links TRBV29-1 to TRBJ2-7; 13 nucleotides match TRBD2. The germline CDR1 and CDR2 sequences are SQVTM and ANQGSEA. With V trimmed by 4 bases and J by 5 bases, 11 bases remained unmatched. The CDR3 sequence is 16 residues long. CDR3 sequence reads: CSVVLGLAGLFNEQYF. In DNA, the CDR3 is TGCAGCGTTGTCCTGGGACTAGCGGGATTATTCAACGAGCAGTACTTC.

V gene TRBV5-1 combines with J gene TRBJ2-2, with D perhaps matching TRBD1 (5 bases). CDR3 length: 14 amino acids. V was shortened by 4 bases and J by 3 bases, with 10 bases between the two germline ends. Looked up from germline, CDR1 is SGHRS and CDR2 is YFSETQ. The chain's CDR3 is CASSQGQDTGELFF. In DNA, the CDR3 is TGCGCCAGCAGCCAAGGACAAGACACCGGGGAGCTGTTTTTT.

The genes are TRBV19 and TRBJ2-3, with 13 nucleotides matching TRBD2. V shed 3 bases and J 8 bases; nucleotides not matched to a gene: 14. Per germline, CDR1 LNHDA and CDR2 SQIVND (reference sequence). The CDR3 extends over 18 amino acids. The CDR3 DNA follows: TGTGCCAGTAGTATTCTGTCTGGGACTAGCGGGACTTCGGGTACGCAGTATTTT. This encodes CASSILSGTSGTSGTQYF.

The chain is built from TRBV6-1 and TRBJ1-1; 8 positions match TRBD1. V was pared by 5 bases and J by 3 bases, with 2 bases of the junction left unmatched. This CDR3 is 13 amino acids long. CDR1 is MNHNS, CDR2 SASEGT, per germline. CDR3 DNA: TGTGCCAGCAGTATGGACAGGGACACTGAAGCTTTCTTT. Encoded protein: CASSMDRDTEAFF.

The genes are TRBV7-9 and TRBJ2-2, with 10 bases identical to TRBD1. The length of the CDR3 is 14 residues. The germline gives CDR1 SEHNR, CDR2 FQNEAQ (reference sequence). V lost 7 bases, J lost 5 bases, and 4 bases stayed unmatched. The CDR3 DNA reads TGTGCCAGCACACGGGGACAGGGGACCGGGGAGCTGTTTTTT. Its translation is CASTRGQGTGELFF.

Concerning this clone itself: In the same sample, other DNA sequences code for this CDR3. V gene TRBV2 combines with J gene TRBJ2-7; TRBD1 matches 7 bases. Germline V CDR1 and CDR2: SNHLY, FYNNEI. The junction had 6 bases not matched to a gene; V was cut back by 6 bases and J by 1 base. The length of the CDR3 is 14 residues. CDR3 nucleotide sequence: TGTGCCAGCAGGCCTGACAGGGCATCCTACGAGCAGTACTTC. Translated, it gives CASRPDRASYEQYF.

This clone was detected only once. The CDR3 protein is CASSRLPSSGTHNEQFF. The CDR3 region has the DNA TGTGCCAGCAGCCGTCTACCGTCTAGCGGGACTCACAATGAGCAGTTCTTC. The chain combines TRBV6-4 with TRBJ2-1, with 9 bases fitting TRBD2. The CDR3 length is 17 residues. Germline lookup yields CDR1 MRHNA and CDR2 SNTAGT. After removal of 6 bases from V and 5 bases from J, the junction contained 14 bases not matched to a gene.

This clone showed up just a few times. The chain employs TRBV30 and TRBJ1-2; D gene uncertain. Germline CDR1 GTSNPN, CDR2 SVGIG (reference sequence). Trimming pared 8 bases from V and 4 bases from J, leaving 11 bases between. The CDR3 runs to 11 residues. CDR3 in DNA: TGTGCCATCTCCGGGAGCTATGGCTACACCTTC. Translated, it gives CAISGSYGYTF.

The rearrangement joins TRBV18 to TRBJ1-1; D may be TRBD1 (6 bases). CDR1 is KGHSH and CDR2 is LQKENI in the germline V gene. Trimming left V 3 bases short and J 5 bases short, with 16 bases between. CDR3 length equals 15 residues. The CDR3 nucleotides are TGTGCCAGCTCACCCGGACGGGAGGGGGGGACTGAAGCTTTCTTT. It yields the protein CASSPGREGGTEAFF.

V and J are TRBV18 and TRBJ1-1; D is ambiguous. V lost 6 bases and J lost 4, with 18 bases in between. This CDR3 has 15 amino acids. Germline assignment: CDR1 KGHSH and CDR2 LQKENI. CDR3 sequence (DNA): TGTGCCAGCTCGCTTGACGGCGGAACGGGCACTGAAGCTTTCTTT. This codes for CASSLDGGTGTEAFF. Supplemented by reference TRBV18 and TRBJ1-1, the full variable domain reads NAGVMQNPRHLVRRRGQEARLRCSPMKGHSHVYWYRQLPEEGLKFMVYLQKENIIDESGMPKERFSAEFPKEGPSILRIQQVVRGDSAAYFCASSLDGGTGTEAFFGQGTRLTVV.

This chain uses TRBV7-7 with TRBJ2-1; the match to TRBD2 covers 7 bases. The V and J ends lost 3 bases and 10 bases, in that order; junction bases with no gene match: 6. CDR3 length: 13 residues. The germline V gene has CDR1 SSHAT and CDR2 FNYEAQ (reference sequence). CDR3 protein: CASSFAGEAEQFF. As DNA, the CDR3 is TGTGCCAGCAGCTTTGCGGGAGAAGCCGAGCAGTTCTTC.

The genes are TRBV28 and TRBJ2-5; 7 positions agree with TRBD1. Germline CDR1 reads MDHEN; CDR2 reads SYDVKM. The CDR3 sequence is 15 residues long. The V gene end was trimmed by 3 bases and the J gene end by 4 bases; junction bases not matched to a gene: 8. CDR3 protein: CASSLPGTARETQYF. CDR3 nucleotide sequence: TGTGCCAGCAGTTTGCCCGGGACAGCACGAGAGACCCAGTACTTC.

J is TRBJ2-7 and V is TRBV28; TRBD1 matches 9 bases. Germline CDR1 MDHEN, CDR2 SYDVKM. The CDR3 runs to 13 residues. V was pared by 5 bases and J by 4 bases, with 3 bases of the junction left unmatched. In DNA form, the CDR3 reads TGTGCCAGCAGTGTCGACAGGGGGTACGAGCAGTACTTC. It yields the protein CASSVDRGYEQYF.

This clone came up once. The chain is built from TRBV7-9 and TRBJ2-7, with no clear D. The CDR3 is 12 amino acids. Trimming shortened V by 1 base and J by 5 bases, and 6 bases separated the two germline ends. The germline gives CDR1 SEHNR, CDR2 FQNEAQ (reference sequence). CDR3 in DNA: TGTGCCAGCAGCTTAGTATCCCACGAGCAGTACTTC. It translates to CASSLVSHEQYF.

V usage is TRBV5-8 and J usage is TRBJ2-7, with 7 bases fitting TRBD1. CDR1 is SGHTS and CDR2 is YDEGEE in the germline V gene. J lost 6 bases, V lost 0 bases, and 3 bases had no gene match. The CDR3 spans 13 residues. The CDR3 region has the DNA TGTGCCAGCAGCTTGGTCCGACAGGGCGAGCAGTACTTC. Translating gives CASSLVRQGEQYF.

This chain links TRBV6-1 with TRBJ1-5; 7 bases fit TRBD1. The CDR3 runs 15 residues. Germline CDR1 is MNHNS and CDR2 is SASEGT. V lost 7 bases to trimming and J lost 0 bases; unmatched junction nucleotides: 6. The chain's CDR3 is CASKGAYISNQPQHF. CDR3 DNA sequence: TGTGCCAGCAAGGGGGCATATATTAGCAATCAGCCCCAGCATTTT.

This chain connects TRBV6-5 to TRBJ2-7; D call uncertain. Between the trimmed V and J ends, which lost 5 bases and 1 base, there was a span of 9 bases. CDR3 length: 13 amino acids. Germline V gives CDR1 MNHEY, CDR2 SVGAGI. Here the CDR3 reads CASSPEISYEQYF. Here the CDR3 DNA reads TGTGCCAGCAGTCCTGAGATATCCTACGAGCAGTACTTC.

CDR3 in DNA: TGTGCCAGTAGTATGGCGTCGGGACAGCCCCAGCATTTT. Translated: CASSMASGQPQHF. V and J are TRBV19 and TRBJ1-5, with no clear D. CDR3 length: 13 amino acids. Per germline, CDR1 LNHDA and CDR2 SQIVND (reference sequence). Trimming took 3 bases from V and 7 from J, leaving 10 bases between them.

This clone has a handful of counts. The chain is built from TRBV29-1 and TRBJ1-1, with TRBD1 matching over 9 bases. V was pared by 7 bases and J by 2 bases, with 5 bases of the junction left unmatched. Per the germline V gene, CDR1 is SQVTM and CDR2 is ANQGSEA. This CDR3 region has 13 residues. The CDR3 sequence: CSGGTGRNTEAFF. In DNA, the CDR3 is TGCAGCGGGGGGACAGGGAGAAACACTGAAGCTTTCTTT.

The genes are TRBV10-3 and TRBJ2-1; no reliable D call. This CDR3 has 13 residues. V lost 0 bases, J lost 12 bases, and 12 bases lay in between. Germline V gives CDR1 ENHRY, CDR2 SYGVKD. CDR3 nucleotide sequence: TGTGCCATCAGTGAGTCGGCTAGTACGGTGCAGTTCTTC. This gives the protein CAISESASTVQFF.